Shown below are 22 T cell receptor beta chains from a single sample sequenced in a study of blood T cell repertoires in COVID-19. Some clones are missing from TCRdb's copy, which holds only in-frame ones; the method was immunoSEQ multiplex PCR. This table has around 470,000 clones, roughly 89% appearing once. The sequenced sample was peripheral blood. The receptors stem from a man aged 18 to 35 with COVID-19, enrolled during active disease.

CDR3 nucleotide sequence: TGTGCCAGCAGCCAATTGGTCGGTGAAGACTCTGGAAACACCATATATTTT. Residues: CASSQLVGEDSGNTIYF. The V gene is TRBV3-1 (or the pseudogene TRBV3-2), the J gene TRBJ1-3, with D uncertain. Germline V CDR1 and CDR2: LGHDT, YNNKEL (reference sequence). V was trimmed by 2 bases and J by 0 bases, leaving 14 bases between them. CDR3 length: 17 amino acids.

The rearrangement links TRBV6-5 to TRBJ1-6, with D hard to call. CDR1 and CDR2 (germline): MNHEY, SVGAGI. V dropped 0 bases and J dropped 10 bases, with 10 bases sitting between them. The CDR3 runs to 14 residues. The chain's CDR3 is CASSYSYPGSPLHF. The CDR3 bases are TGTGCCAGCAGTTACTCGTACCCAGGATCACCCCTCCACTTT.

The rearrangement joins TRBV5-4 to TRBJ2-7, with D possibly TRBD1 on 5 matching bases. CDR1 SGHNT and CDR2 YYREEE come from the germline V gene (reference sequence). The CDR3 consists of 14 residues. V was pared by 4 bases and J by 3 bases, with 14 bases between. This CDR3 reads CASSLQVSDYEQYF. The CDR3 nucleotides are TGTGCCAGCAGCCTACAGGTTTCGGACTACGAGCAGTACTTC.

The CDR3 coding sequence is TGTGCCAGCAGACGCTTGGGGGCGAGGAACACTGAAGCTTTCTTT. Amino acids: CASRRLGARNTEAFF. The V call is TRBV7-7, the J call TRBJ1-1; possible D gene TRBD1, 6 bases. V dropped 6 bases and J dropped 1 base, with 15 bases sitting between them. CDR1 and CDR2 (germline): SSHAT, FNYEAQ (reference sequence). This CDR3 has 15 amino acids. Variable domain in full (rest from reference TRBV7-7 and TRBJ1-1): GAGVSQSPRYKVTKRGQDVTLRCDPISSHATLYWYQQALGQGPEFLTYFNYEAQPDKSGLPSDRFSAERPEGSISTLTIQRTEQRDSAMYRCASRRLGARNTEAFFGQGTRLTVV.

The chain joins TRBV24-1 to TRBJ2-1, with D possibly matching TRBD2 (6 bases). In germline, CDR1 is KGHDR, CDR2 SFDVKD. This CDR3 region has 14 residues. The germline V and J ends were trimmed by 8 bases and 3 bases, with 13 bases remaining between them. DNA of the CDR3: TGTGCCACCAATGCGGGAACTGTCTACAATGAGCAGTTCTTC. Its protein product is CATNAGTVYNEQFF.

The chain links TRBV9 to TRBJ2-2, with 13 bases that match TRBD2. Germline CDR1 and CDR2: SGDLS and YYNGEE. After removal of 2 bases from V and 7 bases from J, the junction contained 5 bases not matched to a gene. This CDR3 contains 16 residues. The CDR3 DNA reads as TGTGCCAGCAGCGTCGGGACTAGCGGGGACGGCGGGGAGCTGTTTTTT. Translating gives CASSVGTSGDGGELFF.

V usage is TRBV13 and J usage is TRBJ1-1, with D possibly TRBD1 on 5 matching bases. CDR3 length equals 13 residues. The V gene's germline CDR1 is PRHDT and CDR2 FYEKMQ (reference sequence). The V end was cut by 5 bases, the J end by 1 base, with 8 bases between. The CDR3 region has the DNA TGTGCCAGCAGCCTACAGGAGAACACTGAAGCTTTCTTT. Translated: CASSLQENTEAFF. Full variable domain (missing parts from reference TRBV13 and TRBJ1-1): AAGVIQSPRHLIKEKRETATLKCYPIPRHDTVYWYQQGPGQDPQFLISFYEKMQSDKGSIPDRFSAQQFSDYHSELNMSSLELGDSALYFCASSLQENTEAFFGQGTRLTVV.

The V and J genes are TRBV4-2 and TRBJ2-5, with 9 nucleotides matching TRBD1. Losses at the gene ends were 2 bases for V and 5 bases for J; bases not matched to a gene: 12. Germline CDR1 and CDR2: LGHNA and YNFKEQ. This CDR3 spans 17 amino acids. The DNA of the CDR3 is TGTGCCAGCAGCCAATTTGGTCGACAGGGGGAGGGTGAGACCCAGTACTTC. Protein: CASSQFGRQGEGETQYF.

This chain joins TRBV5-1 and TRBJ1-4; D might be TRBD1 (6 bases). The ends were cut back, 0 bases at V and 4 bases at J, with 10 bases in the middle. There are 15 residues in the CDR3. The V gene's germline CDR1 is SGHRS and CDR2 YFSETQ. For the CDR3, the DNA is TGCGCCAGCAGCTTGGCGACAGGCGTTAATGAAAAACTGTTTTTT. This translates into CASSLATGVNEKLFF. Filled out from reference TRBV5-1 and TRBJ1-4, the complete variable domain reads KAGVTQTPRYLIKTRGQQVTLSCSPISGHRSVSWYQQTPGQGLQFLFEYFSETQRNKGNFPGRFSGRQFSNSRSEMNVSTLELGDSALYLCASSLATGVNEKLFFGSGTQLSVL.

The chain links TRBV19 to TRBJ2-2; 7 nucleotides match TRBD2. Germline values: CDR1 LNHDA, CDR2 SQIVND (reference sequence). V shed 3 bases, J shed 6 bases, and the junction held 13 bases outside the gene matches. The CDR3 covers 17 residues. The CDR3 region is CASSILGSGVGAGELFF. In DNA, the CDR3 is TGTGCCAGTAGTATCTTGGGGAGCGGGGTAGGAGCCGGGGAGCTGTTTTTT.

The chain couples TRBV29-1 to TRBJ1-3, with D possibly TRBD1 on 5 matching bases. V was clipped by 3 bases and J by 4 bases, with 13 bases between them. CDR3 length equals 14 residues. CDR1 is SQVTM and CDR2 is ANQGSEA in the germline V gene. CDR3 sequence (DNA): TGCAGCGTTGAGGATCCAGGGAAGGGAAACACCATATATTTT. Translation: CSVEDPGKGNTIYF.

V and J are TRBV7-9 and TRBJ2-3, with 9 bases lining up with TRBD1. The CDR3 contains 15 residues. Trimming cost V 1 base and J 2 bases; bases outside gene matches: 1. Germline V gene lookup returns CDR1 SEHNR and CDR2 FQNEAQ (reference sequence). The CDR3 sequence: CASSLGDRDTDTQYF. DNA of the CDR3: TGTGCCAGCAGCTTAGGGGACAGGGACACAGATACGCAGTATTTT.

The chain uses TRBV7-2 and TRBJ1-4; TRBD1 aligns across 9 bases. J was trimmed by 8 bases and V by 0 bases; bases with no gene match: 4. Germline V gives CDR1 SGHTA, CDR2 FQGNSA. The CDR3 spans 15 residues. CDR3 coding DNA: TGTGCCAGCAGCTTAGCGGGACAGGGAGGCGAAAAACTGTTTTTT. Translation: CASSLAGQGGEKLFF.

In its sample, this clone was seen once. V gene TRBV5-4 combines with J gene TRBJ1-1; D unresolved. CDR3 size: 12 residues. Germline V gives CDR1 SGHNT, CDR2 YYREEE (reference sequence). The V gene lost 0 bases and the J gene lost 11 bases, with 11 bases spanning the gap. In nucleotides, the CDR3 is TGTGCCAGCAGCTTGGAATCGACGAGGGCTTTCTTT. Translated, it gives CASSLESTRAFF. The variable domain in full, completed from reference TRBV5-4 and TRBJ1-1, reads ETGVTQSPTHLIKTRGQQVTLRCSSQSGHNTVSWYQQALGQGPQFIFQYYREEENGRGNFPPRFSGLQFPNYSSELNVNALELDDSALYLCASSLESTRAFFGQGTRLTVV.

The V and J genes are TRBV9 and TRBJ1-1; D is unclear. Trimming pared 0 bases from V and 1 base from J, leaving 4 bases between. Germline V CDR1 and CDR2: SGDLS, YYNGEE. The CDR3 is 13 residues long. DNA of the CDR3: TGTGCCAGCAGCGTAGCGTGGAACACTGAAGCTTTCTTT. Protein: CASSVAWNTEAFF.

The rearrangement uses TRBV19 and TRBJ2-1; TRBD1 is a possible D gene (5 bases). This CDR3 has 16 amino acids. Germline CDR1 LNHDA, CDR2 SQIVND (reference sequence). Trimming removed 7 bases at V and 0 bases at J, with 16 bases between. The CDR3 bases are TGTGCCAGTAACTTTGGGGCTAGGAGCTCCTACAATGAGCAGTTCTTC. Encoded protein: CASNFGARSSYNEQFF.

The V gene is TRBV5-1, the J gene TRBJ1-2; 8 bases map to TRBD1. Trimming removed 0 bases from V and 4 bases from J; junction bases left unmatched: 5. This CDR3 has 15 residues. CDR1 is SGHRS and CDR2 is YFSETQ in the germline V gene. CDR3 nucleotides: TGCGCCAGCAGCTTGGTAGCAGGGGGCCCCTATGGCTACACCTTC. Translation gives CASSLVAGGPYGYTF.

This chain uses TRBV6-5 with TRBJ1-5; 7 bases are a match to TRBD1. V shed 5 bases, J shed 7 bases, and the junction held 8 bases outside the gene matches. Germline V lookup: CDR1 MNHEY, CDR2 SVGAGI. The CDR3 has 14 amino acids. CDR3 nucleotides: TGTGCCAGCAGTCGAACAGGGGTGGGCCAGCCCCAGCATTTT. Its translation is CASSRTGVGQPQHF.

The chain combines TRBV6-6 with TRBJ1-1, with TRBD1 matching over 8 bases. The length of the CDR3 is 14 residues. Germline CDR1 reads MNHNY; CDR2 reads SVGAGI (reference sequence). J gave up 0 bases and V 9 bases, and 6 bases lay outside the gene matches. The CDR3 sequence is CASVDRVLNTEAFF. The CDR3 region has the DNA TGTGCCAGTGTGGACAGGGTTTTGAACACTGAAGCTTTCTTT.

This clone was detected only once. CDR3 bases: TGTGCCAGCAGACAGGGGGCCGGAAACACCATATATTTT. Translation gives CASRQGAGNTIYF. The gene calls are TRBV27 and TRBJ1-3, with TRBD1 matching 9 bases. The trim removed 6 bases at V and 4 bases at J, leaving 1 base unmatched. The CDR3 consists of 13 residues. Per the germline V gene, CDR1 is MNHEY and CDR2 is SMNVEV (reference sequence).

V gene TRBV14 combines with J gene TRBJ2-7; TRBD1 might be the D (6 bases). Trimming left V 6 bases short and J 2 bases short, with 17 bases between. This CDR3 comprises 15 residues. CDR1 is SGHDN, CDR2 FVKESK, per germline. This CDR3 reads CASSQNSAGAYEQYF. The CDR3 DNA follows: TGTGCCAGCAGTCAAAATTCAGCAGGGGCCTACGAGCAGTACTTC.

The chain couples TRBV19 to TRBJ1-5; 7 bases are shared with TRBD1. After removal of 0 bases from V and 6 bases from J, the junction contained 5 bases not matched to a gene. Germline CDR1 LNHDA, CDR2 SQIVND (reference sequence). The CDR3 sequence is 15 residues long. Written as DNA, the CDR3 is TGTGCCAGTAGTATAGATTCGACAGGGCGTCAGCCCCAGCATTTT. It is translated as CASSIDSTGRQPQHF. Variable domain in full (rest from reference TRBV19 and TRBJ1-5): DGGITQSPKYLFRKEGQNVTLSCEQNLNHDAMYWYRQDPGQGLRLIYYSQIVNDFQKGDIAEGYSVSREKKESFPLTVTSAQKNPTAFYLCASSIDSTGRQPQHFGDGTRLSIL.